These 27 T cell receptor beta chains were all obtained from the same sample, sequenced in a study of T-cell reconstitution after alpha-beta-depleted transplantation in children. TCRbeta library preparation incorporated unique molecular identifiers. From the PCR reads, TCRdb called clonotypes with MiXCR, one entry per CDR3 protein. Here the sample spans roughly 7,000 distinct CDR3 sequences, under 20% being singletons. The sample in question was PBMCs, obtained before TCRalphabeta/CD19-depleted stem cell transplant. The receptors were sampled from a boy aged 2 to 10 with acute lymphoblastic leukemia, due to receive a stem cell transplant.

This clonotype qualifies as medium-sized. The V call is TRBV5-1, the J call TRBJ2-5; maybe TRBD2 (7 bases). Trimming shortened V by 3 bases and J by 5 bases, and 23 bases separated the two germline ends. CDR1 and CDR2 from the germline V gene are SGHRS and YFSETQ. The CDR3 totals 17 residues. CDR3 sequence reads: CASSSIPAGAKGETQYF. The CDR3 DNA is TGCGCCAGCAGCTCGATTCCGGCGGGGGCCAAAGGGGAGACCCAGTACTTC.

The chain has TRBV7-8 and TRBJ2-5; D is perhaps TRBD2 (5 bases). Germline-derived CDR1 and CDR2 are SGHVS and FQNEAQ. The V end was cut by 1 base, the J end by 5 bases, with 11 bases between. The CDR3 totals 14 residues. In DNA, the CDR3 is TGTGCCAGCAGCTTAGGGACGCGGGTGGAGACCCAGTACTTC. Translation: CASSLGTRVETQYF.

The sample holds a few counts of this clonotype. The chain combines TRBV18 with TRBJ1-4, with TRBD1 identical over 7 bases. CDR1 and CDR2 from the germline V gene are KGHSH and LQKENI. V lost 2 bases, J lost 11 bases, and 11 bases stayed unmatched. There are 15 residues in the CDR3. CDR3 nucleotide sequence: TGTGCCAGCTCACCAACCGCGCAGGGGGTGAAGAAACTGTTTTTT. It translates to CASSPTAQGVKKLFF.

This clonotype is categorized as medium-sized (0.01 to 0.1%). V and J are TRBV10-3 and TRBJ1-4, with unresolved D. V lost 3 bases to trimming and J lost 8 bases, with 19 bases between them. The CDR3 sequence is 16 residues long. Looked up from germline, CDR1 is ENHRY and CDR2 is SYGVKD. The CDR3: CAISEGRPGEKEKLFF. The CDR3 bases are TGTGCCATCAGTGAAGGCCGACCTGGGGAGAAGGAAAAACTGTTTTTT.

V and J are TRBV3-1 and TRBJ1-5; 9 bases match TRBD1. The CDR3 runs 15 residues. CDR1 is LGHDT and CDR2 is YNNKEL in the germline V gene (reference sequence). V was pared by 2 bases and J by 5 bases, with 4 bases of the junction left unmatched. CDR3 bases: TGTGCCAGCAGCCAAACAGGGACAGGGCATCAGCCCCAGCATTTT. Protein product: CASSQTGTGHQPQHF.

V and J are TRBV7-9 and TRBJ1-1; maybe TRBD1 (5 bases). The CDR3 length is 12 residues. Trimming stripped 3 bases from V and 7 bases from J, with 9 bases between. The germline CDR1 and CDR2 sequences are SEHNR and FQNEAQ (reference sequence). In nucleotides, the CDR3 is TGTGCCAGCAGCTTTGGGGCTTTTGAAGCTTTCTTT. This sequence encodes CASSFGAFEAFF.

This clonotype is categorized as medium-sized (0.01 to 0.1%). The chain links TRBV5-6 to TRBJ2-3; D remains unclear. From germline, CDR1 is SGHDT and CDR2 YYEEEE. Trimming stripped 2 bases from V and 6 bases from J, with 7 bases between. The CDR3 contains 12 residues. The DNA for the CDR3 is TGTGCCAGCAGCTTATCGACTGATACGCAGTATTTT. Translating gives CASSLSTDTQYF.

Note on this clonotype: The conserved phenylalanine or tryptophan is not found at the CDR3 terminus, so this likely reflects a read error. The chain couples TRBV6-4 to TRBJ2-1; 9 bases fit TRBD2. V dropped 5 bases and J dropped 5; count of bases not matched to a gene: 10. Germline V gene sequence: CDR1 MRHNA, CDR2 SNTAGT. The CDR3 is 16 amino acids. The CDR3 coding sequence is TGTGCCAGCAGTCCTGTTAGCGGGAGAGTGGACAATGAGCAGTTCTGC. Translating it yields CASSPVSGRVDNEQFC.

This chain uses TRBV6-1 with TRBJ2-3, with TRBD1 matching 7 bases. The CDR3 spans 14 residues. Unmatched junction bases numbered 5, after V lost 6 bases and J lost 2 bases. CDR1 MNHNS and CDR2 SASEGT come from the germline V gene. The CDR3 here is CASRKTGNTDTQYF. CDR3 bases: TGTGCCAGCAGAAAGACAGGGAACACAGATACGCAGTATTTT.

This clonotype is labeled as medium-sized. The CDR3 is CASSKSGGAYTQYF. In nucleotides, the CDR3 is TGTGCCAGCAGTAAGAGCGGGGGGGCTTATACGCAGTATTTT. This chain joins TRBV12-3 or TRBV12-4 and TRBJ2-3, with 10 bases fitting TRBD2. The CDR3 extends over 14 amino acids. The V and J ends lost 5 bases and 7 bases, in that order; junction bases with no gene match: 6.

In its sample, this clonotype is medium-sized (0.01 to 0.1%). The chain couples TRBV6-2 or TRBV6-3 to TRBJ2-2; D uncertain. This CDR3 region has 11 residues. The V and J ends lost 1 base and 9 bases respectively, with 3 bases between them. Germline CDR1 reads MNHEY; CDR2 reads SVGEGT. The CDR3 sequence: CASSYLRELFF. The CDR3 bases are TGTGCCAGCAGTTACTTGAGGGAGCTGTTTTTT.

This clonotype is classed as medium-sized (0.01 to 0.1%). The J gene is TRBJ1-1, the V gene TRBV21-1; the D call in the table, TRBD1, was not verified against the DNA. TRBV21-1 constitutes a pseudogene. The CDR3 covers 13 residues. CDR3 sequence reads: CANIFYRDVQAFF. CDR3 nucleotides: TGTGCCAACATCTTTTACCGGGACGTACAAGCTTTCTTT.

This clonotype was observed many times. The chain is built from TRBV4-3 and TRBJ1-2; the D gene is possibly TRBD1 (5 bases). The CDR3 covers 14 residues. In germline, CDR1 is LGHNA, CDR2 YSLEER. Trimming cost V 4 bases and J 13 bases, with 22 bases left between them. Here the CDR3 reads CASSLGTTTEVSTF. CDR3 bases: TGCGCCAGCAGCCTAGGGACTACGACCGAGGTGTCCACCTTC.

This clonotype showed up just a few times. This sequence joins TRBV20-1 and TRBJ1-1, with a possible D match to TRBD1 (5 bases). The V and J ends lost 0 bases and 2 bases respectively, with 16 bases between them. The CDR3 spans 16 residues. Germline-derived CDR1 and CDR2 are DFQATT and SNEGSKA (reference sequence). CDR3 protein: CSARDMGGGGNTEAFF. CDR3 nucleotides: TGCAGTGCTAGAGATATGGGGGGGGGAGGAAACACTGAAGCTTTCTTT.

By proportion, this clonotype is medium-sized. The chain combines TRBV20-1 with TRBJ1-1; TRBD1 is a possible D gene (5 bases). Germline values: CDR1 DFQATT, CDR2 SNEGSKA (reference sequence). Trimming took off 5 bases at V and 3 bases at J, with 13 bases between the two ends. CDR3 length: 13 amino acids. In DNA, the CDR3 is TGCAGTGCTGGCAGGGCGTCGGACACTGAAGCTTTCTTT. Its translation: CSAGRASDTEAFF.

This clonotype ranks as medium-sized. The chain couples TRBV20-1 to TRBJ1-2; 7 positions agree with TRBD1. Germline-derived CDR1 and CDR2 are DFQATT and SNEGSKA (reference sequence). The CDR3 is made up of 13 amino acids. The trim removed 5 bases at V and 2 bases at J, leaving 5 bases unmatched. The CDR3 sequence is CSASSGGNYGYTF. The CDR3 nucleotides read TGCAGTGCTTCCTCAGGGGGGAACTATGGCTACACCTTC.

Relative to its sample, this clonotype is medium-sized. The V and J genes are TRBV12-5 and TRBJ2-7; D not resolved. V lost 3 bases and J lost 3, with 6 bases in between. The CDR3 covers 12 residues. Germline V lookup: CDR1 LGHNT, CDR2 FRNRAP. CDR3 DNA: TGTGCTAGTGGTTTAACCTTCTACGAGCAGTACTTC. Translated, it gives CASGLTFYEQYF.

As to this clonotype: It is unclear where the CDR3 begins or ends on the DNA, so no DNA is shown, and the CDR3 is as TCRdb lists it. The chain joins TRBV25-1 to TRBJ2-2; no check of the table's D call, TRBD2, against the DNA was made. Termini included, the CDR3 measures 17 amino acids. Germline V CDR1 and CDR2: MGHDK, SYGVNS. The CDR3 sequence is CASSELASGGRSGSCFF.

The chain recombines TRBV7-3 with TRBJ1-1; no firm D call. Germline V lookup: CDR1 SGHTA, CDR2 FQGTGA. The V end was cut by 2 bases, the J end by 0 bases, with 4 bases between. CDR3 length: 13 amino acids. The CDR3 spells CASSLEVNTEAFF. Written as DNA, the CDR3 is TGTGCCAGCAGCTTAGAAGTGAACACTGAAGCTTTCTTT.

This clonotype was counted many times. This chain joins TRBV20-1 and TRBJ2-1; D is perhaps TRBD2 (6 bases). The V and J ends lost 0 bases and 5 bases respectively, with 14 bases between them. There are 15 residues in the CDR3. Germline V gene lookup returns CDR1 DFQATT and CDR2 SNEGSKA (reference sequence). The CDR3 DNA follows: TGCAGTGCTAGAGAGTCGGCTAGCGCTAACAATGAGCAGTTCTTC. This codes for CSARESASANNEQFF.

This clonotype is medium-sized (0.01 to 0.1%) within its sample. The V and J genes are TRBV9 and TRBJ2-3; D is undetermined. The germline V and J ends were trimmed by 0 bases and 6 bases, with 5 bases remaining between them. The CDR3 runs to 12 residues. Germline CDR1 SGDLS, CDR2 YYNGEE. CDR3 coding DNA: TGTGCCAGCAGCGTAGTGGCCGATACGCAGTATTTT. Translation: CASSVVADTQYF.

The sample holds many counts of this clonotype. J is TRBJ2-5 and V is TRBV7-2; TRBD1 aligns across 9 bases. Germline V gene lookup returns CDR1 SGHTA and CDR2 FQGNSA. The CDR3 sequence is 16 residues long. J lost 7 bases, V lost 4 bases, and 13 bases had no gene match. CDR3 nucleotides: TGTGCCAGCAGCTCCCCGACAGGGGGTAAGAAAGGGACCCAGTACTTC. Amino acid sequence: CASSSPTGGKKGTQYF.

This clonotype came up once. This could be a read error, since a much larger clone is one nucleotide away. The gene calls are TRBV18 and TRBJ2-6; 7 positions agree with TRBD1. Germline V gene data show CDR1 as KGHSH and CDR2 as LQKENI. CDR3 size: 18 residues. The CDR3 here is CASSPLPTGSEGAKVLTF. CDR3 coding DNA: TGTGCCAGCTCACCACTCCCGACAGGGTCGGAAGGGGCCAAGGTCCTGACTTTC.

In the case of this clonotype: This could be a read error, since a much larger clone is one nucleotide away. This likely comes from a read error, as the CDR3 has no conserved phenylalanine or tryptophan at its end. The chain carries TRBV19 and TRBJ1-2; 9 nucleotides agree with TRBD1. CDR3 length equals 13 residues. In germline, CDR1 is LNHDA, CDR2 SQIVND (reference sequence). V shed 6 bases, J shed 4 bases, and the junction held 3 bases outside the gene matches. CDR3 nucleotides: TGTGCCAGTAGGACGACAGGGGGCTATGGCTACACCTTG. As protein: CASRTTGGYGYTL.

The rearrangement links TRBV6-1 to TRBJ2-7, with D unresolved. The V gene's germline CDR1 is MNHNS and CDR2 SASEGT. The CDR3 is 10 residues long. Trimming took 8 bases from V and 4 from J, leaving 6 bases between them. CDR3 region: CASRFYEQYF. The CDR3 region has the DNA TGTGCCAGCCGGTTTTACGAGCAGTACTTC.

This clonotype has a handful of counts. This may come from a read error, since a much larger clone is one base off. The J gene is TRBJ1-1, the V gene TRBV3-1, with D maybe TRBD1 (5 bases). Per the germline V gene, CDR1 is LGHDT and CDR2 is YNNKEL (reference sequence). The CDR3 length is 13 residues. The CDR3 sequence is CASSPGSTTDAFF. The CDR3 region has the DNA TGTGCCAGCAGCCCAGGGAGTACCACTGACGCTTTCTTT.

Sample share makes this clonotype medium-sized. V is TRBV12-3 or TRBV12-4 and J is TRBJ1-4, with D possibly TRBD1 on 6 matching bases. CDR3 length: 16 residues. V was pared by 6 bases and J by 10 bases, with 24 bases between. The CDR3 protein is CASRQKIWGLLGKLFF. CDR3 sequence (DNA): TGTGCCAGCAGACAAAAAATCTGGGGGCTGCTGGGAAAACTGTTTTTT.